Presented here are 20 T cell receptor beta chains from one specimen sequenced in a study of long-term antiretroviral therapy in people with HIV. The assay, immunoSEQ v3.0, was run at survey level. Sequenced by immunoSEQ multiplex PCR; TCRdb stores in-frame clones only, minus some. The data contain 25,000 to 35,000 clones, approximately 83% of them seen just once; the ten biggest clones take up 8% to 10%. The material was unsorted PBMCs, obtained roughly 2.7 years after starting antiretroviral therapy. These receptors originate from a man aged 30 to 39 with HIV.

This chain links TRBV4-3 with TRBJ1-2; D unclear. The CDR3 covers 15 residues. Germline loops: CDR1 LGHNA, CDR2 YSLEER. Trimming shortened V by 0 bases and J by 4 bases, and 12 bases separated the two germline ends. This CDR3 reads CASSQDFSQSYGYTF. The CDR3 DNA is TGCGCCAGCAGCCAAGATTTCTCGCAGAGCTATGGCTACACCTTC.

The chain recombines TRBV5-1 with TRBJ2-3, with 8 bases lining up with TRBD1. Per the germline V gene, CDR1 is SGHRS and CDR2 is YFSETQ. The ends lost 4 bases at V and 3 bases at J; junction bases unmatched: 7. The CDR3 extends over 15 amino acids. DNA of the CDR3: TGCGCCAGCAGCCCCGGACAGGGTGGGACAGATACGCAGTATTTT. It specifies CASSPGQGGTDTQYF. Variable domain in full (rest from reference TRBV5-1 and TRBJ2-3): KAGVTQTPRYLIKTRGQQVTLSCSPISGHRSVSWYQQTPGQGLQFLFEYFSETQRNKGNFPGRFSGRQFSNSRSEMNVSTLELGDSALYLCASSPGQGGTDTQYFGPGTRLTVL.

This clone was counted between two and nine times. The chain links TRBV9 to TRBJ2-2, with TRBD2 matching 15 bases. The CDR3 extends over 18 amino acids. Germline assignment: CDR1 SGDLS and CDR2 YYNGEE. V shed 6 bases, J shed 4 bases, and the junction held 10 bases outside the gene matches. The CDR3 protein is CASTLGLAGGRGTGELFF. The CDR3 nucleotides are TGTGCCAGCACCCTAGGACTAGCGGGGGGGCGTGGCACCGGGGAGCTGTTTTTT.

This rearrangement joins TRBV5-4 to TRBJ2-3; D not certain. Per germline, CDR1 SGHNT and CDR2 YYREEE (reference sequence). The CDR3 extends over 11 amino acids. With 1 base removed from V and 4 bases from J, the gap between germline ends came to 1 base. The CDR3 loop is CASSLSDTQYF. The CDR3 coding sequence is TGTGCCAGCAGCTTGTCAGATACGCAGTATTTT.

This clone turned up a few times. The chain couples TRBV7-8 to TRBJ2-7, with D possibly matching TRBD2 (5 bases). This CDR3 has 17 residues. Between the trimmed V and J ends, which lost 0 bases and 2 bases, there was a span of 17 bases. The germline CDR1 and CDR2 sequences are SGHVS and FQNEAQ. The CDR3 spells CASSLAPAGGGAYEQYF. CDR3 sequence (DNA): TGTGCCAGCAGCTTAGCGCCGGCAGGAGGTGGTGCCTACGAGCAGTACTTC.

The V and J genes are TRBV28 and TRBJ1-3, with a possible D match to TRBD1 (6 bases). The CDR3 covers 16 residues. Germline V lookup: CDR1 MDHEN, CDR2 SYDVKM. V lost 3 bases, J lost 0 bases, and 12 bases lay in between. The CDR3 DNA is TGTGCCAGCAGTTTCCGGGCAGGGGCCTCTGGAAACACCATATATTTT. Protein product: CASSFRAGASGNTIYF.

V gene TRBV19 combines with J gene TRBJ2-3, with 8 bases that match TRBD2. The CDR3 is 16 residues long. After removal of 5 bases from V and 6 bases from J, the junction contained 13 bases not matched to a gene. Germline V gene lookup returns CDR1 LNHDA and CDR2 SQIVND (reference sequence). CDR3 bases: TGTGCCAGTAGTCCCGTTGCGGGGGGTCCCCAGGATACGCAGTATTTT. It is translated as CASSPVAGGPQDTQYF.

The sample holds a few counts of this clone. J is TRBJ1-1 and V is TRBV14; D is unclear. The germline V and J ends were trimmed by 1 base and 5 bases, with 11 bases remaining between them. The CDR3 covers 14 residues. Germline V gene lookup returns CDR1 SGHDN and CDR2 FVKESK. The CDR3 here is CASSQVGSGTEAFF. In DNA, the CDR3 is TGTGCCAGCAGCCAAGTCGGATCGGGAACTGAAGCTTTCTTT. Variable domain in full (rest from reference TRBV14 and TRBJ1-1): EAGVTQFPSHSVIEKGQTVTLRCDPISGHDNLYWYRRVMGKEIKFLLHFVKESKQDESGMPNNRFLAERTGGTYSTLKVQPAELEDSGVYFCASSQVGSGTEAFFGQGTRLTVV.

This sequence joins TRBV11-2 and TRBJ1-6, with D possibly TRBD1 on 6 matching bases. Germline CDR1 is SGHAT and CDR2 is FQNNGV. V lost 7 bases, J lost 7 bases, and 17 bases lay in between. There are 15 residues in the CDR3. In DNA form, the CDR3 reads TGTGCCAGCACCCTAGGGGGGGAGGGCAATTCACCCCTCCACTTT. Translation: CASTLGGEGNSPLHF.

V is TRBV5-1 and J is TRBJ2-7, with 10 positions matching TRBD1. Losses at the gene ends were 1 base for V and 4 bases for J; bases not matched to a gene: 5. Germline CDR1 reads SGHRS; CDR2 reads YFSETQ. The length of the CDR3 is 15 residues. The CDR3 nucleotides read TGCGCCAGCAGCTTGCTGGGACAGGGGACTTACGAGCAGTACTTC. Its translation: CASSLLGQGTYEQYF.

DNA for the CDR3: TGTGCCAGCAGTTTAAGTCTAGCGGACACCGGGGAGCTGTTTTTT. It encodes CASSLSLADTGELFF. This rearrangement joins TRBV27 to TRBJ2-2; 7 bases agree with TRBD2. Germline V CDR1 and CDR2: MNHEY, SMNVEV (reference sequence). Trimming cost V 2 bases and J 3 bases; bases outside gene matches: 3. This CDR3 is 15 amino acids long.

The CDR3 region has the DNA TGCGCCAGCAGGGGGGGACTAGTAAGCGAGCAGTACTTC. Translation gives CASRGGLVSEQYF. This sequence joins TRBV5-1 and TRBJ2-7; 8 nucleotides align to TRBD2. V trimming: 5 bases; J trimming: 6 bases; junction bases outside the gene matches: 7. Germline lookup yields CDR1 SGHRS and CDR2 YFSETQ. There are 13 residues in the CDR3.

This chain uses TRBV6-6 with TRBJ2-2, with 7 nucleotides matching TRBD2. This CDR3 has 15 residues. J lost 1 base, V lost 6 bases, and 5 bases had no gene match. In germline, CDR1 is MNHNY, CDR2 SVGAGI (reference sequence). The DNA of the CDR3 is TGTGCCAGCAGCTGGGACTACAAGAACACCGGGGAGCTGTTTTTT. It encodes CASSWDYKNTGELFF.

The rearrangement uses TRBV4-1 and TRBJ2-4; a possible D gene is TRBD2 (6 bases). The CDR3 sequence is 16 residues long. Trimming left V 3 bases short and J 4 bases short, with 16 bases between. The germline V gene encodes CDR1 MGHRA and CDR2 YSYEKL. The CDR3 region is CASSQVPSGVKNIQYF. As DNA, the CDR3 is TGCGCCAGCAGCCAGGTCCCCTCGGGGGTAAAAAACATTCAGTACTTC.

V and J are TRBV7-3 and TRBJ1-6; D ambiguous. Per the germline V gene, CDR1 is SGHTA and CDR2 is FQGTGA. The CDR3 covers 13 residues. V lost 1 base, J lost 7 bases, and 5 bases lay in between. The CDR3: CASSLKNNSPLHF. CDR3 nucleotides: TGTGCCAGCAGCTTAAAAAACAATTCACCCCTCCACTTT.

V and J are TRBV6-1 and TRBJ1-2; tentatively, D is TRBD1 (6 bases). The germline V gene has CDR1 MNHNS and CDR2 SASEGT. Trimming removed 5 bases at V and 6 bases at J, with 19 bases between. The CDR3 length is 15 residues. CDR3 DNA sequence: TGTGCCAGCAGTCGAACGGGGCAGCCAGGGGATGGCTACACCTTC. Its translation is CASSRTGQPGDGYTF.

As DNA, the CDR3 is TGCGCCAGCGGGCCGGGTAGTTGGACAGGTTTCGTTTCACCCCTCCACTTT. This gives the protein CASGPGSWTGFVSPLHF. The genes are TRBV5-1 and TRBJ1-6; TRBD1 aligns across 7 bases. The CDR3 runs to 17 residues. Germline V CDR1 and CDR2: SGHRS, YFSETQ. V lost 7 bases, J lost 9 bases, and 19 bases stayed unmatched.

V gene TRBV7-2 combines with J gene TRBJ2-3; perhaps TRBD2 as D (6 bases). The germline V gene has CDR1 SGHTA and CDR2 FQGNSA. Trimming shortened V by 3 bases and J by 3 bases, and 13 bases separated the two germline ends. CDR3 length: 15 amino acids. CDR3 region: CASSFTGVKTDTQYF. CDR3 DNA: TGTGCCAGCAGCTTTACGGGAGTTAAGACAGATACGCAGTATTTT.

J is TRBJ1-6 and V is TRBV15, with 8 bases identical to TRBD1. V lost 1 base to trimming and J lost 8 bases; unmatched junction nucleotides: 7. Per germline, CDR1 LNHNV and CDR2 YYDKDF (reference sequence). The CDR3 length is 16 residues. The CDR3 region is CATSRAGTGFYSPLHF. DNA for the CDR3: TGTGCCACCAGCAGAGCTGGGACAGGTTTTTATTCACCCCTCCACTTT.

This clone was counted a single time. The chain joins TRBV6-5 to TRBJ2-1, with 10 bases aligning to TRBD2. The trim removed 2 bases at V and 6 bases at J, leaving 4 bases unmatched. This CDR3 contains 15 residues. In germline, CDR1 is MNHEY, CDR2 SVGAGI. CDR3 DNA: TGTGCCAGCAGTTACGAACTAGCGGGGCCCAATGAGCAGTTCTTC. Protein sequence: CASSYELAGPNEQFF.